The clone carrying this T cell receptor (beta chain) appeared once. Its antigen is unidentified. The CDR3 spans 16 residues. Germline assignment: CDR1 SGHRS and CDR2 YFSETQ. V trimming: 3 bases; J trimming: 3 bases; junction bases outside the gene matches: 9. The sample belongs to a study of graft-versus-host responses after intestinal transplantation. Study in general: The whole recipient group had anti-thymocyte globulin induction followed by tacrolimus and steroids for roughly three years. The study, taken as a whole, reports: Recipient-marrow GvH clones were detected, some having first appeared in ileum or blood. Individuals who had graft-donor T cell macrochimerism had allografts that showed high graft-versus-host to host-versus-graft clonal ratios.

Data came from immunoSEQ multiplex PCR; TCRdb stores just in-frame clones and leaves some out. This table holds about 93,000 clones, about 93% found once. The origin of this receptor is a human donor who received an intestinal transplant. V usage is TRBV5-1 and J usage is TRBJ1-1; TRBD1 agrees at 9 bases. The sequencing here drew on unstimulated CD8+ T cells sorted from spleen or lymph node cells, taken before intestinal transplant. The CDR3 spells CASSSPGQGWDTEAFF. The CDR3 coding sequence is TGCGCCAGCAGCTCTCCGGGACAGGGTTGGGACACTGAAGCTTTCTTT. The full variable domain, completed using reference TRBV5-1 and TRBJ1-1, is KAGVTQTPRYLIKTRGQQVTLSCSPISGHRSVSWYQQTPGQGLQFLFEYFSETQRNKGNFPGRFSGRQFSNSRSEMNVSTLELGDSALYLCASSSPGQGWDTEAFFGQGTRLTVV.